One sample yielded the 2 T cell receptor beta chains listed below, sequenced in a study of beta chain features in type 1 diabetes. What was sequenced were expressed TCRB transcripts, since all of the isolated RNA had been reverse transcribed. TCRdb's table, derived via immunoSEQ multiplex PCR, lists solely in-frame clones and lacks some. Among over 500,000 clones listed, about 14% were seen once. The sequencing input was naive CD4+ T cells from blood. Receptors were obtained from a man aged 18-30 years in good health.

The chain links TRBV7-3 to TRBJ2-3; the match to TRBD1 covers 8 bases. The length of the CDR3 is 17 residues. Germline V gene data show CDR1 as SGHTA and CDR2 as FQGTGA. V gave up 4 bases and J gave up 3 bases; unmatched junction bases: 12. The CDR3 region is CASSSPWRQGRTDTQYF. CDR3 DNA sequence: TGTGCCAGCAGCTCGCCGTGGAGACAGGGGCGGACAGATACGCAGTATTTT.

In nucleotides, the CDR3 is TGCGCCAGCAGCGCGTCATCGGGAGACATTCAGTACTTC. Residues: CASSASSGDIQYF. The gene calls are TRBV5-1 and TRBJ2-4, with D tentatively TRBD2 (6 bases). Per the germline V gene, CDR1 is SGHRS and CDR2 is YFSETQ. V was trimmed by 4 bases and J by 8 bases, leaving 13 bases between them. The CDR3 is 13 residues long.